What follows is one T cell receptor beta chain and its context. Antigen unknown. Looked up from germline, CDR1 is MNHEY and CDR2 is SVGAGI. The CDR3 consists of 14 residues. Trimming at V came to 4 bases and at J to 0 bases, leaving 3 bases not matched to a gene. The data derive from a study of radiation and T cells in renal cell carcinoma. Sequencing was performed with immunoSEQ multiplex PCR; in TCRdb, only in-frame clones are kept and a portion is missing. Among approximately 18,000 clones listed, roughly 64% were seen once. Treatment of the sample: 15 Gy SBRT to primary tumor, nephrectomy 4 weeks later. Study-level findings and limits: Irradiated tumors had higher TCR clonality than control tumors. Baseline intratumoral clonotype presence is unknown without pretreatment biopsies. From baseline, blood top tumor clonotypes peaked at 2 weeks post-radiation.

The chain recombines TRBV6-5 with TRBJ2-7; 7 bases are shared with TRBD2. The sequencing used tumor tissue, collected from a patient whose treatment included radiotherapy and nephrectomy. The clonotype originates from a woman aged 70-85 years with renal cell carcinoma. CDR3 nucleotides: TGTGCCAGCAGTTCCGCTAGCGGCTCCTACGAGCAGTACTTC. It codes for CASSSASGSYEQYF.